These 4 T cell receptor beta chains share one sample of origin, sequenced in a study of metastatic and nonmetastatic thyroid tumors. MiXCR was used by TCRdb to re-call the PCR reads. This sample has under 100,000 clones, with approximately 9% found just once. No treatment had been given to any patient before thyroid surgery. Material for sequencing was blood. These receptor sequences come from a female donor with papillary thyroid cancer or a benign thyroid nodule (not recorded which). Some clones in this sample may be carry-over from other donors' samples.

This clone was seen at least ten times. This chain uses TRBV7-9 with TRBJ2-5; a weak D match, TRBD2 (6 bases). Trimming left V 2 bases short and J 5 bases short, with 12 bases between. CDR1 is SEHNR and CDR2 is FQNEAQ in the germline V gene (reference sequence). The CDR3 extends over 14 amino acids. The CDR3 here is CASSLSGGAETQYF. CDR3 sequence (DNA): TGTGCCAGCAGCTTATCCGGCGGGGCTGAGACCCAGTACTTC.

This clone was counted ten times or more. The rearrangement links TRBV7-3 to TRBJ1-2; TRBD1 agrees at 8 bases. The CDR3 totals 13 residues. Germline trimming cut 3 bases from V and 6 bases from J; bases unmatched to any gene: 3. Germline loops: CDR1 SGHTA, CDR2 FQGTGA. CDR3 sequence (DNA): TGTGCCAGCAGCTTCGGACAGGGAGATGGCTACACCTTC. It specifies CASSFGQGDGYTF. Variable domain in full (rest from reference TRBV7-3 and TRBJ1-2): GAGVSQTPSNKVTEKGKYVELRCDPISGHTALYWYRQSLGQGPEFLIYFQGTGAADDSGLPNDRFFAVRPEGSVSTLKIQRTERGDSAVYLCASSFGQGDGYTFGSGTRLTVV.

This clone appeared many times. The chain uses TRBV18 and TRBJ1-2; the D gene is possibly TRBD1 (5 bases). The germline CDR1 and CDR2 sequences are KGHSH and LQKENI. CDR3 length: 15 amino acids. V lost 10 bases, J lost 4 bases, and 22 bases lay in between. The CDR3 spells CATISRARVGYGYTF. Written as DNA, the CDR3 is TGTGCCACAATCTCCCGGGCCAGGGTCGGCTATGGCTACACCTTC. Full variable domain (remainder filled in from reference TRBV18 and TRBJ1-2): NAGVMQNPRHLVRRRGQEARLRCSPMKGHSHVYWYRQLPEEGLKFMVYLQKENIIDESGMPKERFSAEFPKEGPSILRIQQVVRGDSAAYFCATISRARVGYGYTFGSGTRLTVV.

The V call is TRBV4-1, the J call TRBJ2-5; 7 nucleotides match TRBD2. The germline V gene has CDR1 MGHRA and CDR2 YSYEKL. The J segment lost 2 bases and the V segment lost 0 bases, leaving 6 bases of the junction unmatched. This CDR3 contains 16 residues. The CDR3 sequence: CASSQDGRTRQETQYF. CDR3 sequence (DNA): TGCGCCAGCAGCCAAGATGGGCGGACTAGACAAGAGACCCAGTACTTC.